This TCR beta chain was obtained from a study of T cells in Graves' hyperthyroidism and ophthalmopathy. TCR beta CDR3 region amplification was performed from RNA transcripts. With the HTBI primer set, the TCR CDR3 went through a first round of RT-PCR. TCRdb recomputed calls from the multiplex PCR reads with MiXCR, one row per CDR3 protein. The table records fewer than 900,000 distinct CDR3 sequences, 18% of them present only once. This clonotype was counted many times. Germline lookup yields CDR1 MNHNS and CDR2 SASEGT. V was pared by 6 bases and J by 2 bases, with 9 bases of the junction left unmatched. The CDR3 runs to 17 residues.

The V call is TRBV6-1, the J call TRBJ2-6; 8 positions agree with TRBD1. The receptor was derived from a woman between 45 and 65 years old with Graves' hyperthyroidism that later progressed to Graves' ophthalmopathy. Sequenced material: blood. This CDR3 reads CASRRGQGFTGANVLTF. CDR3 DNA: TGTGCCAGCAGACGCGGACAGGGATTCACTGGGGCCAACGTCCTGACTTTC.